The clone carrying this TCR beta chain was counted a single time. What it binds is not known. This record comes from a study of shared clonotypes between healthy human individuals. Study outcomes and limitations: Rarefaction demonstrated incomplete sorted-subset sequencing despite large depth.

DNA at around 210 ng, 25,000 to 35,000 T cell genomes, went into sorted-subset replicate PCRs. Sequenced by immunoSEQ multiplex PCR; TCRdb stores in-frame clones only, minus some. The sample has a few million clones, less than 95% seen once. With V trimmed by 5 bases and J by 4 bases, 4 bases remained unmatched. The germline gives CDR1 SGHTA, CDR2 FQGTGA. The CDR3 extends over 15 amino acids. This chain uses TRBV7-3 with TRBJ2-7; 14 nucleotides match TRBD2. Sequenced input: naive CD4+ T cells from PBMCs. Regarding subset: CD45RA+ positively selected. The receptor's source is a man in his late teens or twenties in good health. Some clones in this sample may be carry-over from other donors' samples. CDR3 nucleotide sequence: TGTGCCAGCAGCCCAAGACTAGCGGGAGGGTACGAGCAGTACTTC. Amino acid sequence: CASSPRLAGGYEQYF.